The entry below describes one TCR beta chain. This record comes from a study of blood T cell repertoires in COVID-19. The method was immunoSEQ multiplex PCR; TCRdb's version includes in-frame clones alone and lacks a portion of them. Altogether around 330,000 clones are present, 80% to 90% being singletons, with the ten largest covering around 9.3%. Symptom resolution, clearance, or two negative PCRs marked the recovered donors of Cohort 3. The source of this sequence is a woman aged 18-30 years who had recovered from COVID-19. Source material: PBMCs or T cells enriched from blood (not recorded which).

The chain's CDR3 is CAWLEQSVDEQYF. The CDR3 DNA is TGTGCCTGGTTGGAACAGTCTGTCGACGAGCAGTACTTC. The chain recombines TRBV30 with TRBJ2-7; no clear D. This CDR3 comprises 13 residues. V was pared by 5 bases and J by 5 bases, with 16 bases between. CDR1 and CDR2 from the germline V gene are GTSNPN and SVGIG (reference sequence).